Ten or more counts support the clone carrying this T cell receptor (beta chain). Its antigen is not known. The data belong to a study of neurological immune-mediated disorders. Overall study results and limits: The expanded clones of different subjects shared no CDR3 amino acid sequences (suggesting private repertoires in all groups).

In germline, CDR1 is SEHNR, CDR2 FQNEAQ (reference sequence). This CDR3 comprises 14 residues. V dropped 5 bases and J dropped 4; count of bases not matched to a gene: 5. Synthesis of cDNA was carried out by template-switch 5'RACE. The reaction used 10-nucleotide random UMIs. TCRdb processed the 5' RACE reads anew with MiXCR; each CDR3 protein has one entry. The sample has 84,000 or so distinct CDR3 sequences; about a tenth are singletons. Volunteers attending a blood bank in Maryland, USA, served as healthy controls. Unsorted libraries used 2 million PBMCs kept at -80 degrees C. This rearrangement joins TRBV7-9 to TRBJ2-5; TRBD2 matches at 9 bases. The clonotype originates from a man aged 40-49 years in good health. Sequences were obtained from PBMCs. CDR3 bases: TGTGCCAGCAGCCCTCAACTAGCGGGAGAGACCCAGTACTTC. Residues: CASSPQLAGETQYF.